The 8 T cell receptor beta chains reported below all come from one sample, sequenced in a study of cytomegalovirus exposure and HLA in healthy donors. 13 Jbeta primers and 60 Vbeta primers were used for the PCR. TCRdb keeps only in-frame clones here, not all; method: immunoSEQ multiplex PCR. This sample lists about 200,000 clones; its ten largest clones have roughly 0.7%. The material sequenced was PBMCs. The receptors originated from a boy younger than 18 in good health and CMV-seronegative.

The genes are TRBV7-9 and TRBJ2-3; D possibly corresponds to TRBD1 (5 bases). CDR1 and CDR2 (germline): SEHNR, FQNEAQ (reference sequence). The CDR3 covers 15 residues. The V end was cut by 7 bases, the J end by 5 bases, with 19 bases between. The CDR3 region has the DNA TGTGCCAGCATCACGACGAAGGGGCCTGAAGATACGCAGTATTTT. Translating it yields CASITTKGPEDTQYF.

This chain uses TRBV20-1 with TRBJ1-1; D unclear. The germline V gene encodes CDR1 DFQATT and CDR2 SNEGSKA (reference sequence). V gave up 5 bases and J gave up 8 bases, with 9 bases separating them. This CDR3 has 10 amino acids. CDR3 loop: CSALGGEAFF. DNA of the CDR3: TGCAGTGCTCTAGGAGGGGAAGCTTTCTTT.

The chain couples TRBV11-2 to TRBJ2-7; D gene uncertain. Trimming removed 0 bases at V and 0 bases at J, with 12 bases between. The CDR3 length is 16 residues. Germline V gives CDR1 SGHAT, CDR2 FQNNGV. The CDR3 reads CASSLDWAQNSYEQYF. The CDR3 DNA reads TGTGCCAGCAGCTTAGATTGGGCTCAAAACTCCTACGAGCAGTACTTC.

This rearrangement joins TRBV7-9 to TRBJ2-2; D is unresolved. The ends were cut back, 2 bases at V and 2 bases at J, with 3 bases in the middle. The CDR3 length is 13 residues. Germline V gene lookup returns CDR1 SEHNR and CDR2 FQNEAQ (reference sequence). CDR3 amino acids: CASSLHNTGELFF. The CDR3 DNA reads TGTGCCAGCAGCTTACATAACACCGGGGAGCTGTTTTTT.

The chain joins TRBV15 to TRBJ2-5; 10 bases line up with TRBD1. Trimming removed 1 base from V and 3 bases from J; junction bases left unmatched: 8. CDR3 length: 17 residues. Per the germline V gene, CDR1 is LNHNV and CDR2 is YYDKDF (reference sequence). Here the CDR3 DNA reads TGTGCCACCAGCAGAGGGTTTAGGGGACAGGGGAAAGAGACCCAGTACTTC. Translating gives CATSRGFRGQGKETQYF.

V usage is TRBV5-1 and J usage is TRBJ2-2; a weak D match, TRBD2 (5 bases). The CDR3 consists of 15 residues. V dropped 0 bases and J dropped 4 bases, with 10 bases sitting between them. CDR1 is SGHRS, CDR2 YFSETQ, per germline. The CDR3 loop reads CASSLGGGSTGELFF. CDR3 nucleotides: TGCGCCAGCAGCTTGGGTGGCGGGTCCACCGGGGAGCTGTTTTTT.

The chain combines TRBV19 with TRBJ1-2; D may be TRBD1 (5 bases). The germline gives CDR1 LNHDA, CDR2 SQIVND (reference sequence). This CDR3 is built from 15 residues. The V end lost 3 bases, the J end lost 1 base, and 12 bases lay between the germline ends. CDR3 amino acids: CASSIMGGVNYGYTF. The DNA for the CDR3 is TGTGCCAGTAGTATTATGGGGGGTGTTAACTATGGCTACACCTTC.

The chain links TRBV11-2 to TRBJ2-2, with TRBD1 matching over 7 bases. V lost 1 base to trimming and J lost 1 base; unmatched junction nucleotides: 6. Germline V lookup: CDR1 SGHAT, CDR2 FQNNGV. CDR3 length equals 17 residues. CDR3 sequence: CASSLGRGQKNTGELFF. As DNA, the CDR3 is TGTGCCAGCAGCTTAGGCCGGGGACAGAAGAACACCGGGGAGCTGTTTTTT.